The clone carrying this TCR beta chain showed up just once. This table comes from immunoSEQ multiplex PCR, and its TCRdb copy is limited to in-frame clones, with some not included. The sample shows 100,000 to 150,000 clones, about 90% of them seen only once. This specimen belongs to a study of T cell responses to AZD1222 COVID-19 vaccine. V lost 2 bases and J lost 8, with 21 bases in between. The CDR3 is 15 residues long. Germline CDR1 reads GTSNPN; CDR2 reads SVGIG (reference sequence). The rearrangement links TRBV30 to TRBJ1-2; D possibly corresponds to TRBD1 (6 bases). The sequence derives from an adult in good health. The material was peripheral blood, obtained on day 0 of MenACWY control vaccination. The CDR3 DNA reads TGTGCCTGGAGTCCTCGGTTGACGGGGGCGCAGGGCTACACCTTC. Protein sequence: CAWSPRLTGAQGYTF.